This T cell receptor (beta chain) was obtained from a study of cytomegalovirus exposure and HLA in healthy donors. The donors were in the roughly 110-subject validation cohort; that cohort was separate from the approximately 700-subject first cohort. V was cut by 4 bases and J by 1 base, with 3 bases left in between. The CDR3 sequence is 12 residues long. Germline-derived CDR1 and CDR2 are MNHEY and SMNVEV (reference sequence). The protocol was immunoSEQ multiplex PCR, while the TCRdb copy is restricted to in-frame clones and leaves out a portion. The sample carries 82,000 or so clones, about 95% recorded once.

The sequence was obtained from a woman younger than 35 in good health and CMV-seronegative. The chain carries TRBV27 and TRBJ2-3; no definite D call. Material: PBMCs. The CDR3 here is CASSSRTDTQYF. The CDR3 DNA reads TGTGCCAGCAGTTCTCGCACAGATACGCAGTATTTT.